This TCR beta chain comes out of a study of PD-1 blockade in classical Hodgkin lymphoma (dated by TCRdb to the early 2020s). About the full investigation: Nivolumab dosing was 3 mg/kg intravenously every 2 weeks, continuing until either disease progression or unacceptable toxicity. A peripheral blood immune signature of response to PD-1 blockade in classical Hodgkin lymphoma was defined using TCR beta sequencing and CyTOF.

For this clone: What antigen it recognizes has not been identified. It has no much larger one-base neighbor in the sample; base qualities were not kept.

Results the study describes overall, beyond this receptor: Lower diversity was observed in patients in whom nivolumab was started less than 1 year after ASCT, and these patients were excluded from later analyses so that confounding by immune reconstitution would be avoided. Baseline TCR diversity was reported to be lower in newly diagnosed patients than in healthy donors and to be lower still in relapsed/refractory patients. A significant rise by C4D1 was seen in CD4+ but not CD8+ TCR diversity (p=0.0027 vs p=0.16), with the rise being most apparent in complete responders (p=0.02). The study covered only a single clinical trial cohort, and the causes of the repertoire differences, possibly disease activity or prior therapy, were still not defined. Baseline diversity similar to that of newly diagnosed patients was observed in trial patients achieving complete response, whereas significantly lower diversity was observed in partial responders and progressors.

Per the publication, the time point label means: cycle 4 day 1 (C4D1), after six to seven weeks of nivolumab. Every trial patient had relapsed following autologous stem cell transplantation, and prior brentuximab vedotin exposure was what differed among cohorts A, B and C. The trial cohort comprised some 60 patients with relapsed/refractory classical Hodgkin lymphoma whose best overall responses were complete response, partial response or progressive disease. In the multi-cohort phase II CheckMate 205 trial, trial patients received single-agent nivolumab. An independent review committee assessed best overall response by applying the 2007 International Working Group response criteria. Trial PBMCs were collected immediately before nivolumab initiation (C1D1) and during therapy at cycle 2 day 1 and cycle 4 day 1. After peripheral blood was drawn into 8 mL Vacutainer Cell Preparation Tubes, PBMCs were isolated by centrifugation and then cryopreserved.

Genomic DNA was extracted with the Qiagen DNeasy kit from unsorted PBMCs and from negatively selected CD4+ and CD8+ fractions. Amplification of TCR beta CDR3 regions was done by immunoSEQ multiplex PCR with primers that anneal to V and J segments. A synthetic immune receptor repertoire was used to minimize amplification bias, and remaining bias was computationally removed after sequencing. Per the authors' processing: Repertoire diversity was quantified as the Shannon entropy index using custom Python scripts. Unsorted, CD4+ and CD8+ repertoires were analyzed separately, except for combined analyses in which CD4+ and CD8+ sequences were merged in silico. A clone counted as expanded when the clone's frequency after treatment rose at least 2-fold relative to C1D1, and clones undetected at baseline were given a pseudocount of 0.5. Clones with 0 or 1 copy at C1D1 were classified as singleton clones, and clones with 2 or more copies were classified as non-singleton clones. Clones expanded in unsorted samples were labelled as CD4+, CD8+ or unknown by matching protein sequences in sorted samples from the same patient. Wilcoxon tests on paired samples were used to test changes in diversity from C1D1 to C4D1. TCRdb stores this immuneACCESS table with in-frame sequences only. Part of the clones is absent; in the studies checked, under half of the shortfall reflects unresolved V genes, and no reason is known for the rest. V, J and clone size were drawn from that table, and D and trimming were deduced from the DNA. The sample records tens of thousands of clones, more than 75% of which are singletons. The top ten clones comprise 6% to 8% of the sample.

The germline V gene supplies CDR1 MNHEY and CDR2 SVGAGI. From the cysteine through the phenylalanine, the CDR3 covers 12 amino acids. The kept DNA is CDR3 alone, 36 bases in frame from the first base. The V and J ends are trimmed by 0 bases and 6 bases, leaving 4 bases between them. Material: peripheral blood mononuclear cells (PBMCs), obtained before the fourth cycle of nivolumab. The chain was built from TRBV6-5 and TRBJ2-3; no D gene is confidently identified. This clonotype was obtained from a human donor with classical Hodgkin lymphoma. The CDR3 has the sequence CASSYSSDTQYF. The sequence in DNA is TGTGCCAGCAGTTACTCATCGGATACGCAGTATTTT.